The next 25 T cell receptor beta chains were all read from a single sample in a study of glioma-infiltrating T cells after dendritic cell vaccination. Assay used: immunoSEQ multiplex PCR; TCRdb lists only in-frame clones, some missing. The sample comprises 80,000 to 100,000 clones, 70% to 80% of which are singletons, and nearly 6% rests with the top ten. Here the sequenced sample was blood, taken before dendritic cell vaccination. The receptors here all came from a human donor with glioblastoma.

CDR3 nucleotide sequence: TGCGCCAGCAGCCATCCTGGACTAGCCCGGTACGAGCAGTACTTC. This encodes CASSHPGLARYEQYF. The V gene is TRBV4-1, the J gene TRBJ2-7; 8 bases are a match to TRBD2. This CDR3 is built from 15 residues. Trimming took 3 bases from V and 4 from J; bases not matched to a gene: 8. Germline V gene lookup returns CDR1 MGHRA and CDR2 YSYEKL.

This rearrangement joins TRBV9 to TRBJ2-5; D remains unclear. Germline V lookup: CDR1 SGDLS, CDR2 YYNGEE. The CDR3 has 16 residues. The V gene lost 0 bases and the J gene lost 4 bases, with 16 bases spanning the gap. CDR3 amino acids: CASSVGWRDGRETQYF. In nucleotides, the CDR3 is TGTGCCAGCAGCGTAGGATGGAGAGACGGAAGAGAGACCCAGTACTTC. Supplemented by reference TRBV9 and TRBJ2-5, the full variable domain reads DSGVTQTPKHLITATGQRVTLRCSPRSGDLSVYWYQQSLDQGLQFLIQYYNGEERAKGNILERFSAQQFPDLHSELNLSSLELGDSALYFCASSVGWRDGRETQYFGPGTRLLVL.

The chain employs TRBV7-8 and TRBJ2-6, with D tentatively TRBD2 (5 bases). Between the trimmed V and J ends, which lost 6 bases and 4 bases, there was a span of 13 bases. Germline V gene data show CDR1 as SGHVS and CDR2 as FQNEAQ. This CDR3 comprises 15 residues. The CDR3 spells CASRPSGSGANVLTF. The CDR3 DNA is TGTGCCAGCAGACCATCGGGGTCCGGGGCCAACGTCCTGACTTTC.

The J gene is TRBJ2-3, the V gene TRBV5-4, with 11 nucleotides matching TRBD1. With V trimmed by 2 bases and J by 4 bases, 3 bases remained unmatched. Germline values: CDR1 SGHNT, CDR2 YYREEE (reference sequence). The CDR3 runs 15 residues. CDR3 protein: CASSLPGQGADTQYF. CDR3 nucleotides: TGTGCCAGCAGCTTACCGGGACAGGGGGCAGATACGCAGTATTTT.

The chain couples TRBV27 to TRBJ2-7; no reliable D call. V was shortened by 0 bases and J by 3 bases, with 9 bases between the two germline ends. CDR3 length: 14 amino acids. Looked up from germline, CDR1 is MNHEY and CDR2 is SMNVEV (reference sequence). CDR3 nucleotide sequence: TGTGCCAGCAGTTTATCCAGACGGAGCTACGAGCAGTACTTC. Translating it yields CASSLSRRSYEQYF.

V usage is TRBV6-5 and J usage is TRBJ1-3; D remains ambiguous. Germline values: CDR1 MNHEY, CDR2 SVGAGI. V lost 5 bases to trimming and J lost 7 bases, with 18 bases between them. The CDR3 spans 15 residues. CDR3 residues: CASSLTEGLWNTIYF. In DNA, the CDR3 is TGTGCCAGCAGTCTCACAGAGGGCCTTTGGAACACCATATATTTT.

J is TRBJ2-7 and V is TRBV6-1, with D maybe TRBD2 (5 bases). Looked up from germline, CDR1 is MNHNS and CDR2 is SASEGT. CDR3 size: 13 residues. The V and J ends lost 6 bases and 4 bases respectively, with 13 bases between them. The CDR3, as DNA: TGTGCCAGCAGCCCAACTAGGGATTACGAGCAGTACTTC. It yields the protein CASSPTRDYEQYF.

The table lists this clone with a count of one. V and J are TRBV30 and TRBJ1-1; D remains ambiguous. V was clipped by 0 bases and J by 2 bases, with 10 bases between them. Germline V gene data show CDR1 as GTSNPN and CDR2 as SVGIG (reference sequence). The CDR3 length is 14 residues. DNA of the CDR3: TGTGCCTGGAGTGTACTGGGCATAAACACTGAAGCTTTCTTT. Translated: CAWSVLGINTEAFF.

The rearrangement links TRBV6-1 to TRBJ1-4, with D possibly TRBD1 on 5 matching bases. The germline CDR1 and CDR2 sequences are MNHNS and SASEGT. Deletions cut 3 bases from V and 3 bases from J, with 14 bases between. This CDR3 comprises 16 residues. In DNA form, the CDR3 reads TGTGCCAGCAGTGACTACAGGCGAATTGCTAATGAAAAACTGTTTTTT. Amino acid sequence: CASSDYRRIANEKLFF.

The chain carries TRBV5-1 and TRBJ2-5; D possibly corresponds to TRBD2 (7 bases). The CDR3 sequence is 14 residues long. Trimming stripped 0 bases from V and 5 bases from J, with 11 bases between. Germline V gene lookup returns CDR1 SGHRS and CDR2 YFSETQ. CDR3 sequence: CASSLAGGPETQYF. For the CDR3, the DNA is TGCGCCAGCAGCTTGGCCGGGGGGCCGGAGACCCAGTACTTC.

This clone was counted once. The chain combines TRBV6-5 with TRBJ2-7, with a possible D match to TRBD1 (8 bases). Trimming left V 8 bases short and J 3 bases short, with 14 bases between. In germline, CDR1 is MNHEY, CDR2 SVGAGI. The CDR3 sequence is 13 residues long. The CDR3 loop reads CASEDREGYEQYF. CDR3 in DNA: TGTGCCAGCGAGGACAGGGAGGGCTACGAGCAGTACTTC.

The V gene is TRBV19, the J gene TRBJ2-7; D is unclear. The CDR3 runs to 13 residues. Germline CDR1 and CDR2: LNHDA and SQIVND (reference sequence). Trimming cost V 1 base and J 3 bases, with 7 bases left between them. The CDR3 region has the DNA TGTGCCAGTAGTATAGCATCGGGCTACGAGCAGTACTTC. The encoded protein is CASSIASGYEQYF.

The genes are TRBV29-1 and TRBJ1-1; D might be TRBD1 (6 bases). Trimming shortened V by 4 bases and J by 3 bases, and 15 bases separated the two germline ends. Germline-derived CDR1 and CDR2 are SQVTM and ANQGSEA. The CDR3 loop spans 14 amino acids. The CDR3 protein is CSVGRDTSDTEAFF. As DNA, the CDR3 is TGCAGCGTTGGCCGGGACACCTCGGACACTGAAGCTTTCTTT.

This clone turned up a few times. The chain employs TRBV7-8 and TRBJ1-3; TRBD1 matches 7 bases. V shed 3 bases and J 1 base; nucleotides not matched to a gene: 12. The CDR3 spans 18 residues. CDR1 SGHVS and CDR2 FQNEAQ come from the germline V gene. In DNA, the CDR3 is TGTGCCAGCAGCTTGGAAGAGTTCAGGGGGAGGTCTGGAAACACCATATATTTT. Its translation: CASSLEEFRGRSGNTIYF.

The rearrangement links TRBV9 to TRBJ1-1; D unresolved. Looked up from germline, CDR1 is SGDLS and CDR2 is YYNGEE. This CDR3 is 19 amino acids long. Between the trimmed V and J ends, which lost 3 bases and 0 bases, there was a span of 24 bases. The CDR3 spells CASSADLREASKMNTEAFF. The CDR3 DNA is TGTGCCAGCAGCGCGGACCTCCGGGAGGCAAGCAAAATGAACACTGAAGCTTTCTTT.

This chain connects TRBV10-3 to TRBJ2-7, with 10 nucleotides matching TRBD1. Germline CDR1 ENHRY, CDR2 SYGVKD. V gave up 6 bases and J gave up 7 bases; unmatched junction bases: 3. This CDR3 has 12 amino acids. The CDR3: CAIRTGGGEQYF. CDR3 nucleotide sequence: TGTGCCATCAGGACAGGGGGCGGGGAGCAGTACTTC.

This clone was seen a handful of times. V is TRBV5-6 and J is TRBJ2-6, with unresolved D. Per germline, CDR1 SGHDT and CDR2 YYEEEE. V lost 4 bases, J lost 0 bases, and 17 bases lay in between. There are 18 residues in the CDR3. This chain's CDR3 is CASSLDQLTFSGANVLTF. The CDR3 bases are TGTGCCAGCAGCCTGGATCAACTTACCTTCTCTGGGGCCAACGTCCTGACTTTC.

The CDR3 spells CASSLGGTGELFF. CDR3 sequence (DNA): TGTGCCAGCAGCTTGGGGGGGACCGGGGAGCTGTTTTTT. V is TRBV13 and J is TRBJ2-2; the match to TRBD2 covers 7 bases. The CDR3 has 13 residues. Germline V gene lookup returns CDR1 PRHDT and CDR2 FYEKMQ (reference sequence). The ends lost 3 bases at V and 5 bases at J; junction bases unmatched: 0.

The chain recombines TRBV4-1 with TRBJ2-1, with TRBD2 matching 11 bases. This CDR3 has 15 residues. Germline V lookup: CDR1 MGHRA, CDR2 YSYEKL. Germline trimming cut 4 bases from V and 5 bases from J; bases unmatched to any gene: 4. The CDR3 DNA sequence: TGCGCCAGCAGCCTTTGGACTAGCGGGCACAATGAGCAGTTCTTC. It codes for CASSLWTSGHNEQFF.

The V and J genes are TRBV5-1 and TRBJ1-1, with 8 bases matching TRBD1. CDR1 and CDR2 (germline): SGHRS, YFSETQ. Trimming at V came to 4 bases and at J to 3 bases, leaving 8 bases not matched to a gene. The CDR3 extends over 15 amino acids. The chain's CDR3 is CASSALQGGDTEAFF. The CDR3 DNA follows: TGCGCCAGCAGCGCATTACAGGGGGGGGACACTGAAGCTTTCTTT.

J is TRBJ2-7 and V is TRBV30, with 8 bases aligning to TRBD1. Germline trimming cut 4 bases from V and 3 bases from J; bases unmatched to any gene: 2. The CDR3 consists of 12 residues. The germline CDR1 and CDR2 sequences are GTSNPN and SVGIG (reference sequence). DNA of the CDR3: TGTGCCTGGAACGGACAGGGCTACGAGCAGTACTTC. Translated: CAWNGQGYEQYF.

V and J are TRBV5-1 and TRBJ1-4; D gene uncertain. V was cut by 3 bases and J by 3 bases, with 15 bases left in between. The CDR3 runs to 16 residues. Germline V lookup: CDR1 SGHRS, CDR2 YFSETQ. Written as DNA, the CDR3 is TGCGCCAGCAGCTCGACCTGGCAGAGGCCTAATGAAAAACTGTTTTTT. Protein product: CASSSTWQRPNEKLFF.

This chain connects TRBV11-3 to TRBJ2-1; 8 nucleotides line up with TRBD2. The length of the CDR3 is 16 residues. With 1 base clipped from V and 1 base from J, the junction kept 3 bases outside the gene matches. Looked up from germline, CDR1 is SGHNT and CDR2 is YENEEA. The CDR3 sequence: CASSLGSGGSYNEQFF. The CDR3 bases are TGTGCCAGCAGCTTAGGGAGCGGGGGTTCCTACAATGAGCAGTTCTTC.

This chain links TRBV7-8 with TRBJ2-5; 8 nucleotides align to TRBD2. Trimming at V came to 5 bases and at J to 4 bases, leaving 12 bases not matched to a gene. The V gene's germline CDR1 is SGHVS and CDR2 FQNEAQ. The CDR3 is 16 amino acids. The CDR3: CASSALAAGEIETQYF. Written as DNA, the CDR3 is TGTGCCAGCAGCGCCTTAGCAGCGGGAGAGATAGAGACCCAGTACTTC.

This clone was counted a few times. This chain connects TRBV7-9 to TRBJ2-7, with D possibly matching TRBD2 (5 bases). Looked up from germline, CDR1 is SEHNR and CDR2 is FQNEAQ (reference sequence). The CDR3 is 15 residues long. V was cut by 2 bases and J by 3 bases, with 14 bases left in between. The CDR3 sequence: CASSLSGTGHYEQYF. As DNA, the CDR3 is TGTGCCAGCAGCTTATCGGGAACCGGGCACTACGAGCAGTACTTC. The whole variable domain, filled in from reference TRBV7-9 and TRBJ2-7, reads DTGVSQNPRHKITKRGQNVTFRCDPISEHNRLYWYRQTLGQGPEFLTYFQNEAQLEKSRLLSDRFSAERPKGSFSTLEIQRTEQGDSAMYLCASSLSGTGHYEQYFGPGTRLTVT.